The 5 T cell receptor beta chains below were found in one sample sequenced in a study of blood T cell repertoires in COVID-19. Libraries were prepared by immunoSEQ multiplex PCR; TCRdb keeps only in-frame clonotypes and omits some of them. Of fewer than 350,000 clones listed, approximately 85% are singletons. Sequencing used PBMCs or T cells enriched from blood (not recorded which). The receptor source for this set is a man in his thirties or forties who had recovered from COVID-19.

The J gene is TRBJ2-3, the V gene TRBV11-2, with 8 bases aligning to TRBD2. CDR1 and CDR2 (germline): SGHAT, FQNNGV. V gave up 7 bases and J gave up 1 base; unmatched junction bases: 4. The CDR3 covers 14 residues. CDR3 in DNA: TGTGCCAGCAACGGACTAGCCCGCACAGATACGCAGTATTTT. This encodes CASNGLARTDTQYF. Drawing the rest from reference TRBV11-2 and TRBJ2-3, the complete variable domain is EAGVAQSPRYKIIEKRQSVAFWCNPISGHATLYWYQQILGQGPKLLIQFQNNGVVDDSQLPKDRFSAERLKGVDSTLKIQPAKLEDSAVYLCASNGLARTDTQYFGPGTRLTVL.

Notes on this clone: This same CDR3 is encoded by further DNA sequences in the sample. The chain has TRBV10-1 and TRBJ1-1; D possibly corresponds to TRBD1 (5 bases). Germline loops: CDR1 WNHNN, CDR2 SYGVQD (reference sequence). V shed 9 bases and J shed 7 bases, with 27 bases lying between them. The CDR3 contains 16 residues. The CDR3 DNA reads TGCGCCAGAGGACATCGCCCCGGGGACTTTCCGAGTGAAGCTTTCTTT. Residues: CARGHRPGDFPSEAFF.

In its sample, this clone was seen once. The junction differs from germline at one of its ends, possibly a read error. The V call is TRBV7-9, the J call TRBJ1-1; TRBD1 agrees at 8 bases. CDR3 length equals 14 residues. CDR1 SEHNR and CDR2 FQNEAQ come from the germline V gene (reference sequence). CDR3 protein: CASSLGQGNAEAFF. The CDR3, as DNA: TGTGCCAGCAGCTTAGGACAGGGGAACGCTGAAGCTTTCTTT.

The gene calls are TRBV7-2 and TRBJ2-5, with a possible D match to TRBD2 (5 bases). The CDR3 length is 12 residues. The germline gives CDR1 SGHTA, CDR2 FQGNSA. The V end was cut by 5 bases, the J end by 5 bases, with 9 bases between. The CDR3 sequence is CASSRGYETQYF. CDR3 coding DNA: TGTGCCAGCAGCCGCGGGTATGAGACCCAGTACTTC. The full variable domain, with the rest looked up from reference TRBV7-2 and TRBJ2-5, is GAGVSQSPSNKVTEKGKDVELRCDPISGHTALYWYRQSLGQGLEFLIYFQGNSAPDKSGLPSDRFSAERTGGSVSTLTIQRTQQEDSAVYLCASSRGYETQYFGPGTRLLVL.

The chain has TRBV4-3 and TRBJ1-3; weak D call: TRBD1 (6 bases). Looked up from germline, CDR1 is LGHNA and CDR2 is YSLEER. The CDR3 has 16 amino acids. V was cut by 5 bases and J by 0 bases, with 14 bases left in between. The DNA of the CDR3 is TGCGCCAGCAGCACAGGGCCTGCCATCTCTGGAAACACCATATATTTT. Its protein product is CASSTGPAISGNTIYF.